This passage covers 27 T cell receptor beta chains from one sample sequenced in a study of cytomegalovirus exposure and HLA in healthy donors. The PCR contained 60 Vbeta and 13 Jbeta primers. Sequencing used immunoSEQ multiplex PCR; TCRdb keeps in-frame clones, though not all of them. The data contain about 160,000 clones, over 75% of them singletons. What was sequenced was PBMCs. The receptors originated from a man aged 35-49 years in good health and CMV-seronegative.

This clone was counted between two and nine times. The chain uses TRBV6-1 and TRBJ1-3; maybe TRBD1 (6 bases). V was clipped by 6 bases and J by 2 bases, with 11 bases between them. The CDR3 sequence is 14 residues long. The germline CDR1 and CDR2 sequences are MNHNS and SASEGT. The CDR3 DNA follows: TGTGCCAGCAGGGCACAGGGTACTGGAAACACCATATATTTT. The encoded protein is CASRAQGTGNTIYF.

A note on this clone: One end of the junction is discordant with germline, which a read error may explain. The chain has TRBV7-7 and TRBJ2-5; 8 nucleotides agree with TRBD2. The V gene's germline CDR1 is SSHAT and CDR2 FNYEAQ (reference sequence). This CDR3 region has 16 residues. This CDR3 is CASSLGRAGGQETQYF. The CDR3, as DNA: TGTGCTAGCAGCTTAGGACGGGCGGGGGGTCAGGAGACCCAGTACTTC.

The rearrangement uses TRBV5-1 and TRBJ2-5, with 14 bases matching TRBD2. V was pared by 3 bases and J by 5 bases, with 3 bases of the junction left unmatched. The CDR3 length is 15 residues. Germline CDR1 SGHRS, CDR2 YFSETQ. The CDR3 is CASSWGLAGAETQYF. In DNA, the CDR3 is TGCGCCAGCAGCTGGGGACTAGCGGGGGCCGAGACCCAGTACTTC.

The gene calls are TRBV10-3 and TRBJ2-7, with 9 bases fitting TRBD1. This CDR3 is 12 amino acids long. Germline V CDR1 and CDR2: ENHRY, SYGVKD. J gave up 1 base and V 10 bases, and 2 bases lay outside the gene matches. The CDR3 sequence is CATGTGSYEQYF. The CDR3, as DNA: TGTGCCACCGGGACAGGGTCCTACGAGCAGTACTTC.

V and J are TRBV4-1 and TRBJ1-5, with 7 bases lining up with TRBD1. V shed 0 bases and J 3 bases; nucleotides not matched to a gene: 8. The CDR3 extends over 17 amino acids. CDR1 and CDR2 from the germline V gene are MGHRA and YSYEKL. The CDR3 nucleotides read TGCGCCAGCAGCCAAGATCCAGGGGGAATCAACAATCAGCCCCAGCATTTT. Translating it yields CASSQDPGGINNQPQHF.

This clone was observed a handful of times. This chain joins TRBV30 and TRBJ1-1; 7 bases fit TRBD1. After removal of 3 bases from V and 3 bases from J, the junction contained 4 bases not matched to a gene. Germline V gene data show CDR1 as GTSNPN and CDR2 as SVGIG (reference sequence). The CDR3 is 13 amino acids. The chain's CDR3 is CAWRGQRYTEAFF. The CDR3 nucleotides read TGTGCCTGGAGGGGACAGCGATACACTGAAGCTTTCTTT.

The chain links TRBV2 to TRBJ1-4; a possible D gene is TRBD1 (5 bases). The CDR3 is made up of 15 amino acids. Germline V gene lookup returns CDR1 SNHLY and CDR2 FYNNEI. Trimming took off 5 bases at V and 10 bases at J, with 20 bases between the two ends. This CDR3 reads CASSRNVGVSGKLFF. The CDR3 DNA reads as TGTGCCAGCAGTCGAAACGTAGGGGTTTCGGGAAAACTGTTTTTT.

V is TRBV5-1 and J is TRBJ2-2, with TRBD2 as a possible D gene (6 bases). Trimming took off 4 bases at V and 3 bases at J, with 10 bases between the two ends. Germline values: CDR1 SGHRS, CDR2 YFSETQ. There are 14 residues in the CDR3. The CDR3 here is CASSQTSDTGELFF. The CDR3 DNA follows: TGCGCCAGCAGCCAGACTAGTGACACCGGGGAGCTGTTTTTT.

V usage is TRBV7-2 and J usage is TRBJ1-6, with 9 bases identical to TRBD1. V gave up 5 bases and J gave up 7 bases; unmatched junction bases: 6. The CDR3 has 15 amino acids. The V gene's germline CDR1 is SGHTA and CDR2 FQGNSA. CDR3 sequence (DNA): TGTGCCAGCAGCGTACTCGGGACAGGGAATTCACCCCTCCACTTT. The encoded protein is CASSVLGTGNSPLHF.

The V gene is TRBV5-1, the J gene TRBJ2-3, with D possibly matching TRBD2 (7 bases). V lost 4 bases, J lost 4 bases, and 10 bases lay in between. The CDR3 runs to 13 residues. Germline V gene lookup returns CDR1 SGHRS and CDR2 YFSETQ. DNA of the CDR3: TGCGCCAGCAGCGGGGGGGGGCCAGATACGCAGTATTTT. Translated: CASSGGGPDTQYF.

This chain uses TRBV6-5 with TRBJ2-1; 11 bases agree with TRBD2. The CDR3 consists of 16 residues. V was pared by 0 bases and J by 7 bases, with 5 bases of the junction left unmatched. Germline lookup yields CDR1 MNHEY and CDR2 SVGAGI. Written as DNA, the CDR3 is TGTGCCAGCAGTTACTCCGGGACTAGCGGTCCGAATGAGCAGTTCTTC. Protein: CASSYSGTSGPNEQFF.

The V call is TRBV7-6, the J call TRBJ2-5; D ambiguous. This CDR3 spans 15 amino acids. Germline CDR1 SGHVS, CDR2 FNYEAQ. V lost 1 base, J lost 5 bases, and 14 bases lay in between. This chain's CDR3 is CASSLGALQQETQYF. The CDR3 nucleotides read TGTGCCAGCAGCTTAGGGGCATTGCAACAGGAGACCCAGTACTTC.

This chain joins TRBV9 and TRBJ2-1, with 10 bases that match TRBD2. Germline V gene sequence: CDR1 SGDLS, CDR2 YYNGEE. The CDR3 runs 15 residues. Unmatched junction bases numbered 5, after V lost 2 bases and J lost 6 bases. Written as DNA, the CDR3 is TGTGCCAGCAGCGTTACCGGGACTAGCGTCAATGAGCAGTTCTTC. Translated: CASSVTGTSVNEQFF.

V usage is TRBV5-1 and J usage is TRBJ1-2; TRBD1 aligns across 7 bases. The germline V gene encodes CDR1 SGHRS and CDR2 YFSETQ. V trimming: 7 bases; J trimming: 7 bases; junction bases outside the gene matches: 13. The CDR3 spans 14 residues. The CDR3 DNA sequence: TGCGCCAGCTCCGGTTCAGGCAGGGGGAGTGGCTACACCTTC. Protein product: CASSGSGRGSGYTF. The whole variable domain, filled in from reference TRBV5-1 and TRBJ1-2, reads KAGVTQTPRYLIKTRGQQVTLSCSPISGHRSVSWYQQTPGQGLQFLFEYFSETQRNKGNFPGRFSGRQFSNSRSEMNVSTLELGDSALYLCASSGSGRGSGYTFGSGTRLTVV.

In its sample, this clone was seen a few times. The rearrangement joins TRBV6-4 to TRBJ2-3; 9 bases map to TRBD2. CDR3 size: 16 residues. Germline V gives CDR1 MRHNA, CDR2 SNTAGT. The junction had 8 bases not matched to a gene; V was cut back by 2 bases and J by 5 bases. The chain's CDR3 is CASSDGIAGDQDTQYF. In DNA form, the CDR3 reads TGTGCCAGCAGTGACGGGATAGCGGGAGATCAAGATACGCAGTATTTT.

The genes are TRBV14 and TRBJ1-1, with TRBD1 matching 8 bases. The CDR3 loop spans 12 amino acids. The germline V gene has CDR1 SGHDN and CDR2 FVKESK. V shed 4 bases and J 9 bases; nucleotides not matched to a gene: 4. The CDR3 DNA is TGTGCCAGCAGCCCCTGGACAGGGAAAGCTTTCTTT. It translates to CASSPWTGKAFF.

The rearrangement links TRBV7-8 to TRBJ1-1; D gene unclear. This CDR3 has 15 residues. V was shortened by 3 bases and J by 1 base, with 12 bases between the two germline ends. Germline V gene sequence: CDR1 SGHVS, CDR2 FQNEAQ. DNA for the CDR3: TGTGCCAGCAGCTTGGCACAGCAAGCGAACACTGAAGCTTTCTTT. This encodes CASSLAQQANTEAFF.

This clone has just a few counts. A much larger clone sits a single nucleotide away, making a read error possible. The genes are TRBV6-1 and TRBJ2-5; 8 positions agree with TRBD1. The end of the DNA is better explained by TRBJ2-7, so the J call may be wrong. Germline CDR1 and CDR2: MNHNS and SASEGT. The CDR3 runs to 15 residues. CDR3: CASSEAPDRVGEQYF. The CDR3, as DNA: TGTGCCAGCAGTGAAGCGCCGGACAGGGTAGGCGAGCAGTACTTC.

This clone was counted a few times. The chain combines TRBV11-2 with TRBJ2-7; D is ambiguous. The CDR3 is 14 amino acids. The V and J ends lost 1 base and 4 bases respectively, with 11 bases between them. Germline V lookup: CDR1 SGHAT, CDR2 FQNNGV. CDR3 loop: CASSLARLFYEQYF. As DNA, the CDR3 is TGTGCCAGCAGCTTAGCGAGGTTGTTTTACGAGCAGTACTTC.

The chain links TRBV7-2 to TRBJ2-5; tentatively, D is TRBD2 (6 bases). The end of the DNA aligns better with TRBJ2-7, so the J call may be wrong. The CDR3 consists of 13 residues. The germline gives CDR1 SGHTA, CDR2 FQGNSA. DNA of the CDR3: TGTGCCAGCAGCTTAAGCGGGCAGTACGAGCAGTACTTC. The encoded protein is CASSLSGQYEQYF.

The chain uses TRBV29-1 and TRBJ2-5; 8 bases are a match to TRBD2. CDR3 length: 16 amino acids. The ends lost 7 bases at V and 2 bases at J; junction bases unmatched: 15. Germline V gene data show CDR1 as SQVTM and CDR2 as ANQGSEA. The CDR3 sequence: CSASGGTFGNQETQYF. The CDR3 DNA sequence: TGCAGCGCCTCGGGGGGGACGTTCGGGAATCAAGAGACCCAGTACTTC.

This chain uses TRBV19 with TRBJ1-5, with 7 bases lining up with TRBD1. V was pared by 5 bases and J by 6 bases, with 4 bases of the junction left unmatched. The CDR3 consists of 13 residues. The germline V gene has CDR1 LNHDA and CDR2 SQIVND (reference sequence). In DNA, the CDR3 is TGTGCCAGTAGTGGACAGGCGGGTCAGCCCCAGCATTTT. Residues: CASSGQAGQPQHF. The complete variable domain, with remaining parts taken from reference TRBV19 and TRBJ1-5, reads DGGITQSPKYLFRKEGQNVTLSCEQNLNHDAMYWYRQDPGQGLRLIYYSQIVNDFQKGDIAEGYSVSREKKESFPLTVTSAQKNPTAFYLCASSGQAGQPQHFGDGTRLSIL.

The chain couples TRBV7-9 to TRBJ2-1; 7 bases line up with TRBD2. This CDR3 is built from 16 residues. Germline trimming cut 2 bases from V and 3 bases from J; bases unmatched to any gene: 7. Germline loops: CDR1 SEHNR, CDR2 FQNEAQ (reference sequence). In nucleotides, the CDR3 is TGTGCCAGCAGCTTAAATCCGGGGGACTACTACAATGAGCAGTTCTTC. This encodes CASSLNPGDYYNEQFF.

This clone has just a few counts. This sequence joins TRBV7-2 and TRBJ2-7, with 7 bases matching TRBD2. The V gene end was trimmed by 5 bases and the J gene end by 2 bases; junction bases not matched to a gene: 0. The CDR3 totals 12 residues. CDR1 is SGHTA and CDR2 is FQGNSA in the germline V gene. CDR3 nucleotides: TGTGCCAGCAGCGGGGGGGCCTACGAGCAGTACTTC. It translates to CASSGGAYEQYF.

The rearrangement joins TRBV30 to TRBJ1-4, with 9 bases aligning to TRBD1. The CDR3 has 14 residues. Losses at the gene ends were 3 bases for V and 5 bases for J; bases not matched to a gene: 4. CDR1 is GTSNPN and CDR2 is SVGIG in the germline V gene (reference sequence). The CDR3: CAWSRDRANEKLFF. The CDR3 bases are TGTGCCTGGAGCCGGGACAGGGCGAATGAAAAACTGTTTTTT.

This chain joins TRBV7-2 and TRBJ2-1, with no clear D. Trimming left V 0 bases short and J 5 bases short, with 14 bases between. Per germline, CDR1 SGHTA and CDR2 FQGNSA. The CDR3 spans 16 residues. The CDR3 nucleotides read TGTGCCAGCAGCTTAGCTATGGTGACTTTTAACAATGAGCAGTTCTTC. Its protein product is CASSLAMVTFNNEQFF. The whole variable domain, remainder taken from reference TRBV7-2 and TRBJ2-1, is GAGVSQSPSNKVTEKGKDVELRCDPISGHTALYWYRQSLGQGLEFLIYFQGNSAPDKSGLPSDRFSAERTGGSVSTLTIQRTQQEDSAVYLCASSLAMVTFNNEQFFGPGTRLTVL.

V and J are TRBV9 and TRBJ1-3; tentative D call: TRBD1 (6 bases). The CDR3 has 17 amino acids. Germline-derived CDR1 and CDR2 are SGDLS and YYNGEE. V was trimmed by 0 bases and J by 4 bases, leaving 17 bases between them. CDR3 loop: CASSVVSGTGPGNTIYF. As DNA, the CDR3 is TGTGCCAGCAGCGTAGTAAGCGGTACAGGGCCCGGAAACACCATATATTTT.